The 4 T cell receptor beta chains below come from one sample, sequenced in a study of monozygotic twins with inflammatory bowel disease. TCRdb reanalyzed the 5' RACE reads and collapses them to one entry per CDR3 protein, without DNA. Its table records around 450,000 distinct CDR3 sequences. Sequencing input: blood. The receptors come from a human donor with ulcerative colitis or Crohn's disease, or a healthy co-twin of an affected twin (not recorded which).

This CDR3 reads CASRRTGVTDTQYF. The rearrangement joins TRBV3-1 to TRBJ2-3; the D call from TCRdb, TRBD1, cannot be confirmed without DNA. CDR1 is LGHDT, CDR2 YNNKEL, per germline (reference sequence). The CDR3 extends over 14 amino acids.

Here the CDR3 reads CASSQRASGSYEQYF. The chain is built from TRBV6-1 and TRBJ2-7; TCRdb names TRBD2, which stays unverified in the absence of DNA. Looked up from germline, CDR1 is MNHNS and CDR2 is SASEGT. This CDR3 contains 15 residues.

The CDR3 reads CASRGNSYEQYF. This rearrangement joins TRBV2 to TRBJ2-7. This CDR3 is 12 amino acids long. Per the germline V gene, CDR1 is SNHLY and CDR2 is FYNNEI.

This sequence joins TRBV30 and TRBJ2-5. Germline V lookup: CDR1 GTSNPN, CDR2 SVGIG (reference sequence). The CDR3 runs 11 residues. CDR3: CAWVAEETQYF.